This T cell receptor (beta chain) was retrieved from a study of blood T cell repertoires in COVID-19. Study details: COVID-19 samples collected from the United States, Italy and Spain covered acute and convalescent phases. In each case, the material was cDNA or gDNA derived from T cells, B-cell-depleted T cells, or PBMCs.

The CDR3 has 14 residues. Germline values: CDR1 MNHNY, CDR2 SVGAGI (reference sequence). V was pared by 2 bases and J by 8 bases, with 15 bases between. Authors' data handling: Reference gene primer amplification in the assay estimated nucleated cell counts. This table comes from immunoSEQ multiplex PCR, and its TCRdb copy is limited to in-frame clones, with some not included. D and trimming were read from the DNA, whereas the V and J calls and clone size are those reported in that table. The profile covers approximately 280,000 clones, with approximately 91% appearing a single time and approximately 13% taken by the ten largest.

Sequencing was performed on peripheral blood. V usage is TRBV6-6 and J usage is TRBJ2-5; D may be TRBD2 (5 bases). The clonotype originates from an older woman with acute or convalescent COVID-19. The CDR3 region is CASSYGLMAETQYF. CDR3 in DNA: TGTGCCAGCAGTTACGGACTCATGGCGGAAACCCAGTACTTC.